This T cell receptor beta chain is drawn from a study of T cells in Graves' hyperthyroidism and ophthalmopathy. Findings and caveats of the study: Expanded thyroid clonotypes (above 0.001) were mostly also found in blood.

Germline V gene sequence: CDR1 MNHEY, CDR2 SMNVEV (reference sequence). The V segment lost 2 bases and the J segment 5 bases; nucleotides outside the gene matches: 5. The CDR3 loop spans 14 amino acids. Regions amplified from RNA transcripts were the TCR beta CDR3 regions. During a first-round RT-PCR of the TCR CDR3, the HTBI primer set was used. TCRdb reprocessed the multiplex PCR reads via MiXCR and lists one record per CDR3 protein. The sample lists some 370,000 distinct CDR3 sequences, 15% to 20% seen once, with approximately 35% in the top ten. This clonotype was seen more than once but under ten times. Its antigen is currently unknown. Since the CDR3 does not end with the conserved phenylalanine or tryptophan, this likely comes from a read error.

Sequencing was done on a sample of blood. This sequence joins TRBV27 and TRBJ1-2, with 7 bases fitting TRBD1. The sequence derives from a woman aged 25 to 39 with Graves' hyperthyroidism that later progressed to Graves' ophthalmopathy. CDR3 in DNA: TGTGCCAGCAGTTTAGGGACAGCTGGATATGGCTACACCCTC. Translating it yields CASSLGTAGYGYTL.